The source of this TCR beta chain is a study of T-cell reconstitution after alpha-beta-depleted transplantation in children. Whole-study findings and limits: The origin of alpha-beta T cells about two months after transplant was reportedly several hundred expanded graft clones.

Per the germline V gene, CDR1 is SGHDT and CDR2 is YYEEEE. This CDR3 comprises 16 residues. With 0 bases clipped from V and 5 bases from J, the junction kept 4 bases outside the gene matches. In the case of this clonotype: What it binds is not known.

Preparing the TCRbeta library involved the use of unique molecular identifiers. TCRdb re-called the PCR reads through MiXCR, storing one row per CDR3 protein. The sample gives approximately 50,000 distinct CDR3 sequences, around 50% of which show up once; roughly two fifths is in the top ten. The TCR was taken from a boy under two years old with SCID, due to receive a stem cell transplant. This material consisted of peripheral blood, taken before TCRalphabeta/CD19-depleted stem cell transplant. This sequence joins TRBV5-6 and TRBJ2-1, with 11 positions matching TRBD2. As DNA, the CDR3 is TGTGCCAGCAGCTTGGGTAGCGGGGGGGCGAACAATGAGCAGTTCTTC. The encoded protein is CASSLGSGGANNEQFF.